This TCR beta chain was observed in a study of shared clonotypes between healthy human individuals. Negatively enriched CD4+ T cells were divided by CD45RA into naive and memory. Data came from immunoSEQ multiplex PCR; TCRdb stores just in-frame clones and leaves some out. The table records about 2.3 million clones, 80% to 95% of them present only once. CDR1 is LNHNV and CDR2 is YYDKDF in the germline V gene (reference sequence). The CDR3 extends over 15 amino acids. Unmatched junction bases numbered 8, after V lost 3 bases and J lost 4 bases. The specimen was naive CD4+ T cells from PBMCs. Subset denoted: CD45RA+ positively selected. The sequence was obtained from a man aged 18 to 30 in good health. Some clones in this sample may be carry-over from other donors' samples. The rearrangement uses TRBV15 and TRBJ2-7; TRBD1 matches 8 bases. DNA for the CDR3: TGTGCCACCAGCAGGGCTGGCCAGGGGGCTTACGAGCAGTACTTC. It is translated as CATSRAGQGAYEQYF.